Below are 26 T cell receptor beta chains sequenced from a single sample in a study of vaccination effects on CD4 cells after COVID-19. Clones were sequenced by immunoSEQ multiplex PCR, and TCRdb holds only the in-frame ones, with some missing. Of about 30,000 clones in the sample, around 86% were seen once. Prior to sequencing, the ViraFEST assay stimulated PBMC with viral peptide pools, which expanded the antigen-specific CD4+ T cells. Once cultured for nine to ten days, the cells underwent separation to obtain CD4+ T cells. Either the mRNA-1273 or the BNT162b2 vaccine was given to participants as two doses. The antigens of these receptors remain unknown. This specimen was CD4+ T cells from PBMCs cultured with SARS-CoV-2 spike peptides, taken after COVID-19 vaccination. The receptors stem from a human donor who received a COVID-19 vaccine. Some clones in this sample may be carry-over from other donors' samples.

On this clone itself: The germline gene is not matched at one end of the junction; a read error may be the cause. The chain uses TRBV6-5 and TRBJ2-5, with D tentatively TRBD1 or TRBD2 (5 bases each). In germline, CDR1 is MNHEY, CDR2 SVGAGI. The CDR3 is 11 amino acids. The CDR3 region is CASTAREIQYF. The CDR3 DNA reads as TGTGCCAGCACAGCCAGGGAGATCCAGTACTTC.

J is TRBJ2-7 and V is TRBV20-1; maybe TRBD1 (6 bases). The germline gives CDR1 DFQATT, CDR2 SNEGSKA (reference sequence). V lost 3 bases, J lost 7 bases, and 16 bases lay in between. The CDR3 sequence is 13 residues long. The CDR3 loop is CSASVPGGSEQYV. CDR3 nucleotide sequence: TGCAGTGCTAGTGTGCCTGGGGGCTCGGAGCAGTACGTC.

The rearrangement joins TRBV28 to TRBJ2-5; unclear D gene. Trimming left V 4 bases short and J 2 bases short, with 5 bases between. Germline CDR1 is MDHEN and CDR2 is SYDVKM. The CDR3 contains 12 residues. The CDR3 reads CASSSDQETQYF. DNA of the CDR3: TGTGCCAGCAGTTCAGATCAAGAGACCCAGTACTTC.

The gene calls are TRBV25-1 and TRBJ2-7; tentatively, D is TRBD2 (6 bases). The CDR3 extends over 13 amino acids. Trimming stripped 7 bases from V and 7 bases from J, with 17 bases between. Germline V CDR1 and CDR2: MGHDK, SYGVNS. CDR3 DNA: TGTGCCAGCATCACGGACATCCGGGGGGAGCAGTACGTC. It translates to CASITDIRGEQYV.

The genes are TRBV2 and TRBJ1-1; no reliable D call. Germline V gene data show CDR1 as SNHLY and CDR2 as FYNNEI. This CDR3 is built from 14 residues. Trimming stripped 2 bases from V and 5 bases from J, with 12 bases between. The CDR3 protein is CASSEMRARTEAFF. The CDR3 DNA reads as TGTGCCAGCAGTGAAATGAGGGCCAGGACTGAAGCTTTCTTT. The full variable domain, its missing parts supplied by reference TRBV2 and TRBJ1-1, is EPEVTQTPSHQVTQMGQEVILRCVPISNHLYFYWYRQILGQKVEFLVSFYNNEISEKSEIFDDQFSVERPDGSNFTLKIRSTKLEDSAMYFCASSEMRARTEAFFGQGTRLTVV.

This chain connects TRBV7-8 to TRBJ2-5; the D gene could be TRBD1 or TRBD2 (5 bases each). V gave up 5 bases and J gave up 7 bases, with 14 bases separating them. The CDR3 length is 13 residues. The germline V gene encodes CDR1 SGHVS and CDR2 FQNEAQ. The CDR3 bases are TGTGCCAGCAGCCGCCGGGACGGGTTGACCCAGTACTTC. Residues: CASSRRDGLTQYF.

This clone was counted between two and nine times. This rearrangement joins TRBV6-6 to TRBJ1-5; 7 bases fit TRBD1. The CDR3 extends over 14 amino acids. V was pared by 7 bases and J by 3 bases, with 6 bases of the junction left unmatched. Germline V lookup: CDR1 MNHNY, CDR2 SVGAGI (reference sequence). Here the CDR3 DNA reads TGTGCCAGCACTCGACAGGGCCCCAATCAGCCCCAGCATTTT. Translation: CASTRQGPNQPQHF.

This chain uses TRBV3-1 (or the pseudogene TRBV3-2) with TRBJ1-6, with D tentatively TRBD1 (6 bases). This CDR3 spans 15 amino acids. Trimming stripped 2 bases from V and 8 bases from J, with 13 bases between. Per germline, CDR1 LGHDT and CDR2 YNNKEL (reference sequence). In DNA, the CDR3 is TGTGCCAGCAGCCAACCAGGGGCACAAGATTCACCCCTCCACTTT. It yields the protein CASSQPGAQDSPLHF.

This sequence joins TRBV30 and TRBJ1-6, with 7 positions matching TRBD1. The CDR3 loop spans 13 amino acids. The V gene end was trimmed by 2 bases and the J gene end by 7 bases; junction bases not matched to a gene: 2. From germline, CDR1 is GTSNPN and CDR2 SVGIG (reference sequence). The DNA of the CDR3 is TGTGCCTGGAGTAGGGACAGCAATTCACCCCTCCACTTT. Its translation is CAWSRDSNSPLHF.

The rearrangement links TRBV11-1 to TRBJ1-2; D is unresolved. CDR3 length: 13 amino acids. The germline V and J ends were trimmed by 4 bases and 7 bases, with 13 bases remaining between them. CDR1 is SGHAT and CDR2 is FQDESV in the germline V gene (reference sequence). The CDR3 loop reads CASSSDRTGGYTF. The CDR3 DNA is TGTGCCAGCAGCTCCGACCGAACGGGTGGCTACACCTTC.

The DNA of the CDR3 is TGTGCCAGCTCACCACCAGTCCGCTCCTACAATGAGCAGTTCTTC. It codes for CASSPPVRSYNEQFF. The chain uses TRBV18 and TRBJ2-1; no clear D. This CDR3 region has 15 residues. The V end lost 0 bases, the J end lost 0 bases, and 6 bases lay between the germline ends. Germline loops: CDR1 KGHSH, CDR2 LQKENI.

This clone was seen a handful of times. The rearrangement uses TRBV19 and TRBJ1-5, with a tentative D call TRBD1 (6 bases). Trimming removed 5 bases from V and 5 bases from J, with 10 bases in between. CDR3 length equals 13 residues. Germline CDR1 and CDR2: LNHDA and SQIVND (reference sequence). CDR3 sequence (DNA): TGTGCCAGTAGTTGGACAGATGATCAGCCCCAGCATTTT. This codes for CASSWTDDQPQHF. Combining the CDR3 with reference TRBV19 and TRBJ1-5 gives the whole variable domain DGGITQSPKYLFRKEGQNVTLSCEQNLNHDAMYWYRQDPGQGLRLIYYSQIVNDFQKGDIAEGYSVSREKKESFPLTVTSAQKNPTAFYLCASSWTDDQPQHFGDGTRLSIL.

The CDR3 region has the DNA TGTGCCAGCAGCCGGGGGACAGGGGGCCAAGCCAAAAACATTCAGTACTTC. Amino acid sequence: CASSRGTGGQAKNIQYF. The chain recombines TRBV3-1 (or the pseudogene TRBV3-2) with TRBJ2-4; 12 bases are shared with TRBD1. The CDR3 totals 17 residues. The germline CDR1 and CDR2 sequences are LGHDT and YNNKEL (reference sequence). Trimming took 4 bases from V and 0 from J; bases not matched to a gene: 4.

This clone appeared once. J is TRBJ1-5 and V is TRBV18; D is undetermined. Trimming removed 6 bases at V and 0 bases at J, with 9 bases between. The CDR3 extends over 14 amino acids. Germline CDR1 is KGHSH and CDR2 is LQKENI. The CDR3 reads CASSIQFSNQPQHF. The CDR3 DNA follows: TGTGCCAGCTCGATACAGTTTAGCAATCAGCCCCAGCATTTT.

This clone has more than one count but fewer than ten. Other DNA sequences in this specimen translate into the identical CDR3. V and J are TRBV4-1 and TRBJ1-6; possible D gene TRBD1, 5 bases. The CDR3 is 17 amino acids. Germline V CDR1 and CDR2: MGHRA, YSYEKL. V was clipped by 1 base and J by 0 bases, with 10 bases between them. As DNA, the CDR3 is TGCGCCAGCAGCCAAGCCAGGGCGAGCTCCTATAATTCACCCCTCCACTTT. It yields the protein CASSQARASSYNSPLHF.

This clone was found a few times. V usage is TRBV9 and J usage is TRBJ1-6; TRBD1 matches 7 bases. J lost 6 bases, V lost 3 bases, and 3 bases had no gene match. This CDR3 region has 14 residues. The germline gives CDR1 SGDLS, CDR2 YYNGEE. CDR3 nucleotide sequence: TGTGCCAGCAGCGGACAGGGAAGTAATTCACCCCTCCACTTT. Amino acid sequence: CASSGQGSNSPLHF.

This CDR3 is CATSGTSGGNEQYV. The CDR3 region has the DNA TGTGCCACCTCGGGGACTAGCGGGGGAAACGAGCAGTACGTC. The rearrangement uses TRBV10-3 and TRBJ2-7; 14 nucleotides agree with TRBD2. Germline values: CDR1 ENHRY, CDR2 SYGVKD. This CDR3 is 14 amino acids long. Germline trimming cut 10 bases from V and 5 bases from J; bases unmatched to any gene: 7.

The gene calls are TRBV10-1 and TRBJ1-5; 8 bases map to TRBD1. The germline CDR1 and CDR2 sequences are WNHNN and SYGVQD (reference sequence). The CDR3 has 18 amino acids. V dropped 4 bases and J dropped 6; count of bases not matched to a gene: 17. In DNA form, the CDR3 reads TGCGCCAGCAGTGGGCCAGTAGGACAGGGATCAGGAGGTCAGCCCCAGCATTTT. It yields the protein CASSGPVGQGSGGQPQHF.

The V gene is TRBV2, the J gene TRBJ2-5; 14 bases line up with TRBD2. From germline, CDR1 is SNHLY and CDR2 FYNNEI. The junction had 5 bases not matched to a gene; V was cut back by 4 bases and J by 4 bases. The CDR3 runs to 16 residues. CDR3 sequence: CASSGLAGGPVETQYF. CDR3 DNA: TGTGCCAGCAGTGGACTAGCGGGGGGGCCTGTAGAGACCCAGTACTTC.

This clone was observed a few times. The V call is TRBV5-1, the J call TRBJ2-2; D ambiguous. The germline CDR1 and CDR2 sequences are SGHRS and YFSETQ. Trimming pared 4 bases from V and 1 base from J, leaving 14 bases between. This CDR3 contains 16 residues. CDR3 in amino acids: CASSRTQQMNTGELFF. The CDR3 DNA reads as TGCGCCAGCAGCCGAACACAGCAAATGAACACCGGGGAGCTGTTTTTT. Using reference TRBV5-1 and TRBJ2-2 for the parts outside the CDR3, the full variable domain is KAGVTQTPRYLIKTRGQQVTLSCSPISGHRSVSWYQQTPGQGLQFLFEYFSETQRNKGNFPGRFSGRQFSNSRSEMNVSTLELGDSALYLCASSRTQQMNTGELFFGEGSRLTVL.

The chain joins TRBV19 to TRBJ1-2, with D possibly being TRBD1 (5 bases). CDR1 is LNHDA, CDR2 SQIVND, per germline (reference sequence). V was cut by 6 bases and J by 6 bases, with 17 bases left in between. The CDR3 totals 14 residues. CDR3 in DNA: TGTGCCAGTAGGTCACTGCAGGGTTTTAATGGCTACACCTTC. Amino acids: CASRSLQGFNGYTF.

The CDR3 loop reads CASSSTGHLNTEAFF. The CDR3 DNA is TGTGCCAGCAGCTCCACGGGACACCTGAACACTGAAGCTTTCTTT. The rearrangement links TRBV7-6 to TRBJ1-1, with a weak D call TRBD1 (6 bases). V was pared by 4 bases and J by 0 bases, with 12 bases between. Germline CDR1 SGHVS, CDR2 FNYEAQ. The CDR3 spans 15 residues. The full variable domain, with the rest looked up from reference TRBV7-6 and TRBJ1-1, is GAGVSQSPRYKVTKRGQDVALRCDPISGHVSLYWYRQALGQGPEFLTYFNYEAQQDKSGLPNDRFSAERPEGSISTLTIQRTEQRDSAMYRCASSSTGHLNTEAFFGQGTRLTVV.

This clone was counted once. The gene calls are TRBV4-3 and TRBJ2-3; D tentatively fits TRBD1 or TRBD2 (6 bases each). Germline CDR1 and CDR2: LGHNA and YSLEER. The CDR3 covers 16 residues. The germline V and J ends were trimmed by 4 bases and 0 bases, with 14 bases remaining between them. The CDR3 is CASSLGGGTSTDTQYF. The DNA for the CDR3 is TGCGCCAGCAGCCTGGGGGGCGGTACTAGCACAGATACGCAGTATTTT.

This clone was seen just once. This chain uses TRBV7-3 with TRBJ1-1; D is uncertain. The CDR3 length is 13 residues. The V gene's germline CDR1 is SGHTA and CDR2 FQGTGA. Trimming cost V 4 bases and J 4 bases, with 10 bases left between them. This chain's CDR3 is CASSWGALTEAFF. CDR3 nucleotide sequence: TGTGCCAGCAGCTGGGGAGCGCTCACTGAAGCTTTCTTT.

This chain joins TRBV24-1 and TRBJ2-5, with D possibly being TRBD2 (5 bases). CDR1 is KGHDR, CDR2 SFDVKD, per germline. CDR3 length: 14 residues. Trimming removed 6 bases at V and 0 bases at J, with 10 bases between. In DNA, the CDR3 is TGTGCCACCAGTTTAACGGGGTACCAAGAGACCCAGTACTTC. Amino acids: CATSLTGYQETQYF.

This sequence joins TRBV7-8 and TRBJ1-2; tentatively, D is TRBD1 (5 bases). The V end lost 2 bases, the J end lost 8 bases, and 21 bases lay between the germline ends. The germline V gene encodes CDR1 SGHVS and CDR2 FQNEAQ. The CDR3 is made up of 16 amino acids. The CDR3 bases are TGTGCCAGCAGCTTAATTCGCTTGGGGGGATTGGAGGGCTACACCTTC. Protein sequence: CASSLIRLGGLEGYTF.